Included here is one T cell receptor (beta chain) sequence, with context. This clone has only one observation. The antigen it recognizes is unknown. No per-base quality is available; no much larger clone lies one base away. The data were taken from a study of blood T cell repertoires in COVID-19 (dated by TCRdb to about 2020). Some background on the complete study: Collaborator samples came from the United States, Italy and Spain and covered acute and convalescent phases of COVID-19. Where available, HLA class I and class II types were obtained from metadata supplied by the sample provider rather than from assay-based typing. The prospective study material was composed of cDNA or gDNA derived from T cells, B-cell-depleted T cells, or PBMCs. The samples were drawn from the first 160 participants of the ongoing ImmuneRACE study and from under 1,500 subjects provided by 6 global collaborators. Nearly every sample came with metadata listing a de-identified subject ID, COVID-19 status, age in years and sex. The repertoires were released in a freely available public database meant as a resource for research on the immune response to SARS-CoV-2. Deeply sampled blood TCRbeta repertoires from subjects exposed to, actively infected with, or recovered from COVID-19 were included in the dataset. The study at large found these results: The amount of clinical and demographic metadata varied by source and participant and was provided uncurated.

In the prospective study, participants were about 18 to 100 years old, resided in fewer than 25 geographic areas of the United States, and were enrolled through a virtual design. In the prospective study, participants were assigned to cohorts based on the clinical history participants reported in a screening survey and a study questionnaire. Recovered participants in ImmuneRACE Cohort 3 were defined by two consecutive negative NP/OP PCR tests, clearance by a healthcare professional, or resolution of symptoms. Mobile phlebotomists in the prospective study collected whole blood, serum and a nasopharyngeal or oropharyngeal swab from every participant. Participants in the prospective study had the option to provide additional blood draws and questionnaires over an approximately 2-month period. Before DNA extraction, blood samples from the prospective study were shipped at room temperature or frozen.

V loses 5 bases of germline sequence and J loses 0 bases, and the interval between the two ends is 8 bases. Sequences MDHEN (CDR1) and SYDVKM (CDR2) are obtained from the germline V gene. The cysteine opens and the phenylalanine closes a CDR3 of 13 amino acids. The retained sequence is limited to the CDR3, 39 bases, with the frame set at the first base. The immunoSEQ Assay, a bias-controlled multiplex PCR, was used to amplify TCRbeta CDR3 regions from genomic DNA. Regarding the original processing steps: The number of nucleated cells in each sample was estimated from the amplification of reference gene primers within the assay. To quantify the absolute abundance of each unique TCRbeta CDR3 rearrangement, sequence reads were collapsed and filtered. Productive Simpson clonality was computed per sample as the square root of Simpson's diversity index over productive rearrangements. This immuneACCESS table, as held by TCRdb, lists in-frame sequences with V and J called but not all clones. Of the missing ones, under half trace to an unresolved V gene in checked studies; the others have no known cause. The V and J calls and clone size are taken from that table; D and trimming were inferred from the DNA. The table for this sample lists some 350,000 clones; about 90% of them were counted only once. 5.3% of the sample belongs to the ten largest clones.

The V and J genes are TRBV28 and TRBJ2-7, with an unclear D gene assignment. This TCR was sampled from a young woman who had recovered from COVID-19. Specimen: PBMCs or T cells enriched from blood (not recorded which). The DNA sequence is TGTGCCAGCAGTCCGGTCGGCTCCTACGAGCAGTACTTC. Its amino acids are CASSPVGSYEQYF.